These 5 T cell receptor beta chains share one sample of origin, sequenced in a study of blood T cell repertoires in COVID-19. Libraries were prepared by immunoSEQ multiplex PCR; TCRdb keeps only in-frame clonotypes and omits some of them. In the table there are around 170,000 clones, about 88% of which are singletons. The sequencing sample was made of peripheral blood. All receptors derive from a woman in her 30s with active or convalescent COVID-19.

The V gene is TRBV2, the J gene TRBJ2-3; no reliable D call. This CDR3 comprises 11 residues. Germline V lookup: CDR1 SNHLY, CDR2 FYNNEI. V was shortened by 5 bases and J by 2 bases, with 2 bases between the two germline ends. The CDR3 here is CASSYTDTQYF. DNA for the CDR3: TGTGCCAGCAGTTACACAGATACGCAGTATTTT.

The chain uses TRBV6-5 and TRBJ2-2, with 7 bases lining up with TRBD1. The CDR3 is made up of 15 amino acids. Trimming removed 5 bases from V and 2 bases from J; junction bases left unmatched: 5. Germline CDR1 MNHEY, CDR2 SVGAGI. For the CDR3, the DNA is TGTGCCAGCAGTCGGAGACAGGGCAACACCGGGGAGCTGTTTTTT. This encodes CASSRRQGNTGELFF.

V gene TRBV6-4 combines with J gene TRBJ1-2; D unresolved. There are 13 residues in the CDR3. Germline CDR1 MRHNA, CDR2 SNTAGT. V was pared by 2 bases and J by 9 bases, with 13 bases between. This CDR3 is CASSDRRSGSYTF. The CDR3 DNA reads TGTGCCAGCAGTGACCGGCGGAGTGGAAGCTACACCTTC.

The gene calls are TRBV4-2 and TRBJ2-7, with no clear D. This CDR3 contains 15 residues. The germline CDR1 and CDR2 sequences are LGHNA and YNFKEQ. V lost 4 bases and J 4 bases, leaving 17 bases between the germline ends. The CDR3 sequence is CASSPRRGVLYEQYF. CDR3 coding DNA: TGTGCCAGCAGCCCAAGGCGCGGAGTACTTTACGAGCAGTACTTC.

The chain has TRBV2 and TRBJ2-7; D not certain. This CDR3 has 13 amino acids. V was shortened by 0 bases and J by 2 bases, with 5 bases between the two germline ends. Germline CDR1 is SNHLY and CDR2 is FYNNEI. CDR3 region: CASSEAATYEQYF. The CDR3 coding sequence is TGTGCCAGCAGTGAAGCGGCCACCTACGAGCAGTACTTC.